This T cell receptor (beta chain) was identified in a study of blood T cell repertoires in COVID-19. Whole-study context: The United States, Italy and Spain were the sources of the acute and convalescent COVID-19 samples.

V trimming: 5 bases; J trimming: 4 bases; junction bases outside the gene matches: 11. The CDR3 contains 17 residues. The V gene's germline CDR1 is MNHEY and CDR2 SMNVEV (reference sequence). TCRdb's copy holds only in-frame clones and misses some; the assay was immunoSEQ multiplex PCR. In the table there are fewer than 500,000 clones, over 75% of which are singletons. Recovered status in Cohort 3 required two negative PCRs, clearance, or symptom resolution. This chain joins TRBV27 and TRBJ2-3; 11 bases match TRBD2. This clonotype was obtained from a young man who had recovered from COVID-19. What was sequenced was PBMCs or T cells enriched from blood (not recorded which). DNA of the CDR3: TGTGCCAGCAGTCCTAGCGGGAGGCCCCTCCAAGCAGATACGCAGTATTTT. Translated, it gives CASSPSGRPLQADTQYF.